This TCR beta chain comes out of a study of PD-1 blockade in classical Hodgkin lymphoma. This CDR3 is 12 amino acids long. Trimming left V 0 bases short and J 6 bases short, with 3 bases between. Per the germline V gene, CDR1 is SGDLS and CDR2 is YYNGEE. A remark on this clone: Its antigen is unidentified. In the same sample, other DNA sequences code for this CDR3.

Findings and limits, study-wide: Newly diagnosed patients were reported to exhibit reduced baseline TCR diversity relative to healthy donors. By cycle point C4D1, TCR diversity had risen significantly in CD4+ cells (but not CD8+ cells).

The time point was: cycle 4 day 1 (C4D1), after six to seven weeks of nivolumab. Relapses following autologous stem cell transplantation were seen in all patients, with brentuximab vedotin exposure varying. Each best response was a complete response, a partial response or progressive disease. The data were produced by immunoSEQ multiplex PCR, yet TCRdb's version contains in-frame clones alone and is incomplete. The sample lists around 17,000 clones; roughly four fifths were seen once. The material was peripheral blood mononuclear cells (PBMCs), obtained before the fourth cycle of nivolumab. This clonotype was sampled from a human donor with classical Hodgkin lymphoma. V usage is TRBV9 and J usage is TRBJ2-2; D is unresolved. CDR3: CASSVDPGELFF. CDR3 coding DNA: TGTGCCAGCAGCGTAGACCCCGGGGAGCTGTTTTTT. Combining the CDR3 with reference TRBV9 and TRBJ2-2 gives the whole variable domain DSGVTQTPKHLITATGQRVTLRCSPRSGDLSVYWYQQSLDQGLQFLIQYYNGEERAKGNILERFSAQQFPDLHSELNLSSLELGDSALYFCASSVDPGELFFGEGSRLTVL.